The 10 T cell receptor beta chains below come from one sample, sequenced in a study of patients and donors after allogeneic stem cell transplantation. Via MiXCR, TCRdb re-called the RT-PCR reads, giving one row per CDR3 protein. The table includes about 960,000 distinct CDR3 sequences, roughly 17% detected once. The sample consisted of blood, either unsorted or a sorted T cell fraction (not recorded which). These receptor sequences come from a human donor who was either an allogeneic HSCT recipient or a stem cell or donor lymphocyte infusion donor (not recorded which). It is not recorded whose cells these are; they may come from a transplant donor.

V usage is TRBV12-3 or TRBV12-4 and J usage is TRBJ1-1; a possible D gene is TRBD1 (5 bases). With 6 bases removed from V and 5 bases from J, the gap between germline ends came to 16 bases. The CDR3 totals 14 residues. Written as DNA, the CDR3 is TGTGCCAGCAGGCTCTCGGGGCTGGGGACTGAAGCTTTCTTT. It encodes CASRLSGLGTEAFF.

A few counts support this clonotype. V usage is TRBV25-1 and J usage is TRBJ2-3, with 12 bases that match TRBD1. Losses at the gene ends were 3 bases for V and 3 bases for J; bases not matched to a gene: 1. Per the germline V gene, CDR1 is MGHDK and CDR2 is SYGVNS. The CDR3 is 15 residues long. The CDR3 here is CASSEGQGATDTQYF. The CDR3 DNA sequence: TGTGCCAGCAGTGAGGGACAGGGGGCGACAGATACGCAGTATTTT.

This clonotype was counted only a few times. The chain carries TRBV9 and TRBJ1-1; D may be TRBD1 (6 bases). Trimming removed 3 bases at V and 1 base at J, with 10 bases between. Germline CDR1 SGDLS, CDR2 YYNGEE. This CDR3 has 14 residues. The CDR3 DNA reads as TGTGCCAGCAGCGAAAGGACAGAGAACACTGAAGCTTTCTTT. It codes for CASSERTENTEAFF.

This clonotype was counted between two and nine times. The chain joins TRBV29-1 to TRBJ2-5; D might be TRBD2 (6 bases). V lost 7 bases to trimming and J lost 4 bases, with 19 bases between them. The CDR3 runs to 14 residues. Germline V lookup: CDR1 SQVTM, CDR2 ANQGSEA. In DNA, the CDR3 is TGCAGCGCGGATCGGCGGGGTCGGCGAGAGACCCAGTACTTC. Its protein product is CSADRRGRRETQYF.

Note on this clonotype: Relative to the germline gene, one junction end is altered; a read error may explain this. The chain is built from TRBV2 and TRBJ1-1; D perhaps matches TRBD1 (6 bases). CDR1 and CDR2 from the germline V gene are SNHLY and FYNNEI. This CDR3 has 15 residues. CDR3 protein: CASTEGGGWYTEAFF. The DNA of the CDR3 is TGTGCCAGCACTGAAGGCGGGGGCTGGTACACTGAAGCTTTCTTT.

The J gene is TRBJ2-1, the V gene TRBV20-1; 9 nucleotides match TRBD2. Unmatched junction bases numbered 5, after V lost 4 bases and J lost 1 base. The length of the CDR3 is 15 residues. Germline assignment: CDR1 DFQATT and CDR2 SNEGSKA (reference sequence). CDR3 coding DNA: TGCAGTGCTACCGAACTAGCGGGTTCCTACAATGAGCAGTTCTTC. It encodes CSATELAGSYNEQFF.

The CDR3, as DNA: TGTGCCAGCAGCCGACCATTTAGCGGGAGTTTCTACAATGAGCAGTTCTTC. Translation gives CASSRPFSGSFYNEQFF. The J gene is TRBJ2-1, the V gene TRBV6-2 or TRBV6-3; 9 bases fit TRBD2. CDR1 MNHEY and CDR2 SVGEGT come from the germline V gene. This CDR3 comprises 17 residues. Unmatched junction bases numbered 12, after V lost 6 bases and J lost 3 bases.

This clonotype was recorded many times. The V and J genes are TRBV5-1 and TRBJ2-2; TRBD1 might be the D (6 bases). The CDR3 has 16 amino acids. Germline V gene data show CDR1 as SGHRS and CDR2 as YFSETQ. Trimming left V 0 bases short and J 0 bases short, with 9 bases between. For the CDR3, the DNA is TGCGCCAGCAGCTTGGCCGGGACACCGAACACCGGGGAGCTGTTTTTT. Translating gives CASSLAGTPNTGELFF.

This clonotype was seen only a few times. The chain recombines TRBV12-3 or TRBV12-4 with TRBJ2-1, with TRBD2 matching over 9 bases. The CDR3 is 15 amino acids. The junction had 11 bases not matched to a gene; V was cut back by 4 bases and J by 10 bases. The CDR3 DNA sequence: TGTGCCAGCAGTTCCCCGGGACTAGCAATTCTAGAGCAGTTCTTC. Residues: CASSSPGLAILEQFF.

The CDR3 loop reads CASMRGTNTEAFF. The CDR3 DNA is TGTGCCAGCATGAGGGGAACGAACACTGAAGCTTTCTTT. V and J are TRBV12-3 or TRBV12-4 and TRBJ1-1; weak D call: TRBD1 (5 bases). The CDR3 is made up of 13 amino acids. Trimming removed 7 bases from V and 1 base from J, with 10 bases in between.